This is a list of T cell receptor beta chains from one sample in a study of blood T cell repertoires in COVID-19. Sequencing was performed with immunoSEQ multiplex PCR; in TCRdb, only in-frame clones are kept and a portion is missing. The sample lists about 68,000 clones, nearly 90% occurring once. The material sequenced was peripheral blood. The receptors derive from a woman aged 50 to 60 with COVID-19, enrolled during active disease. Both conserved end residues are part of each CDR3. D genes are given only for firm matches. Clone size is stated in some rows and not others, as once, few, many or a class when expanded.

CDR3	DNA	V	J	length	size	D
CASSQVSGSYNEQFF	TGCGCCAGCAGCCAAGTTAGCGGATCCTACAATGAGCAGTTCTTC	TRBV4-1	TRBJ2-1	15	-	-
CASSSRQAFQFF	TGTGCCAGCAGCTCCCGTCAGGCTTTTCAGTTCTTC	TRBV12-3/TRBV12-4	TRBJ2-1	12	-	-
CASSYGTVLQETQYF	TGTGCCAGCAGTTACGGAACAGTCCTCCAAGAGACCCAGTACTTC	TRBV6-6	TRBJ2-5	15	-	-
CASSQGGGSAFF	TGTGCCAGCAGCCAAGGGGGAGGGAGTGCTTTCTTT	TRBV3-1/TRBV3-2	TRBJ1-1	12	once	-
CASSLRVTDTQYF	TGTGCCAGCAGCTTAAGAGTCACAGATACGCAGTATTTT	TRBV12-3/TRBV12-4	TRBJ2-3	13	-	-
CASSLLDRAKQYF	TGTGCCAGCAGCTTATTGGACAGGGCGAAGCAGTACTTC	TRBV7-8	TRBJ2-7	13	-	TRBD1
CASSLDWGTNTGELFF	TGTGCCAGCAGCTTGGATTGGGGGACTAACACCGGGGAGCTGTTTTTT	TRBV11-3	TRBJ2-2	16	-	-
CASSQASQGAGQPQHF	TGTGCCAGCAGCCAAGCCTCTCAGGGGGCTGGTCAGCCCCAGCATTTT	TRBV3-1/TRBV3-2	TRBJ1-5	16	few	TRBD1
CASSLGAGVTEQFF	TGTGCCAGCAGCTTAGGAGCAGGGGTTACTGAGCAGTTCTTC	TRBV11-3	TRBJ2-1	14	-	-
CSASYLAGGNEQFF	TGCAGTGCTAGTTATTTAGCTGGGGGGAATGAGCAGTTCTTC	TRBV20-1	TRBJ2-1	14	-	-
CASSDSQGTDTQYF	TGTGCCAGCAGTGACTCGCAGGGCACAGATACGCAGTATTTT	TRBV6-4	TRBJ2-3	14	few	-
CASSLDTLNTEAFF	TGTGCCAGCAGCTTGGACACCCTGAACACTGAAGCTTTCTTT	TRBV4-2	TRBJ1-1	14	-	-
CASTVGAAGELFF	TGTGCCAGCACCGTGGGAGCGGCCGGGGAGCTGTTTTTT	TRBV12-3/TRBV12-4	TRBJ2-2	13	-	-
CASSLSGLYEQYF	TGTGCCAGCAGCCTCAGTGGTCTCTACGAGCAGTACTTC	TRBV5-6	TRBJ2-7	13	-	-
CATSDPGVGTQYF	TGTGCCACCAGTGACCCGGGTGTAGGGACCCAGTACTTC	TRBV24-1	TRBJ2-5	13	-	-
CASSLYVARSSYEQYF	TGTGCCAGCAGTTTATATGTGGCCCGTTCCTCCTACGAGCAGTACTTC	TRBV28	TRBJ2-7	16	-	-
CASSTKRGSVESSYNEQFF	TGTGCCAGTAGTACAAAGCGGGGGAGCGTGGAGAGCTCCTACAATGAGCAGTTCTTC	TRBV19	TRBJ2-1	19	-	TRBD2
CASSPRTAGNTIYF	TGTGCCAGCAGTCCTCGGACAGCAGGAAACACCATATATTTT	TRBV28	TRBJ1-3	14	-	-
CASSPYNEQFF	TGTGCCAGCAGTCCGTACAATGAGCAGTTCTTC	TRBV2	TRBJ2-1	11	-	-
CASSGQGSTGELFF	TGTGCCAGCAGTGGACAGGGAAGCACCGGGGAGCTGTTTTTT	TRBV2	TRBJ2-2	14	-	TRBD1
CASSYSPGRGAGGAGEQYF	TGTGCCAGCAGTTACTCCCCTGGACGTGGGGCAGGGGGCGCGGGGGAGCAGTACTTC	TRBV6-2/TRBV6-3	TRBJ2-7	19	-	TRBD1
CASSLAGFYEQYF	TGTGCCAGCAGCTTGGCCGGTTTCTACGAGCAGTACTTC	TRBV5-6	TRBJ2-7	13	-	-
CASSPLRRGDEQYF	TGCGCCAGCAGCCCGCTTCGGAGGGGAGACGAGCAGTACTTC	TRBV4-1	TRBJ2-7	14	-	-
CASNQLGLAGVVGTGELFF	TGTGCCAGCAACCAACTAGGTCTAGCGGGAGTTGTCGGCACCGGGGAGCTGTTTTTT	TRBV5-6	TRBJ2-2	19	-	TRBD2
CASSSAGRQGETDTQYF	TGTGCCAGCAGTTCGGCAGGTAGACAGGGTGAGACAGATACGCAGTATTTT	TRBV28	TRBJ2-3	17	-	TRBD1
CASSSGLDIYEQYF	TGCGCCAGCAGCTCAGGACTAGATATCTACGAGCAGTACTTC	TRBV5-1	TRBJ2-7	14	-	TRBD2
CASSSSVLATGELFF	TGTGCCAGCAGCTCCTCCGTCTTAGCCACCGGGGAGCTGTTTTTT	TRBV7-6	TRBJ2-2	15	few	-
CASSLGLPNQPQHF	TGTGCCAGCAGCTTGGGACTGCCCAATCAGCCCCAGCATTTT	TRBV11-3	TRBJ1-5	14	few	-
CASSLWRGSSYNEQFF	TGTGCCAGCAGCTTATGGAGGGGAAGCTCCTACAATGAGCAGTTCTTC	TRBV7-2	TRBJ2-1	16	-	-
CSVVGQFSYEQYF	TGCAGCGTTGTGGGACAGTTCTCCTACGAGCAGTACTTC	TRBV29-1	TRBJ2-7	13	-	TRBD1
CAWRTSSYEQYF	TGTGCCTGGAGGACATCTTCCTACGAGCAGTACTTC	TRBV30	TRBJ2-7	12	-	-
CASSPPGSGTGREQYF	TGTGCCAGCTCACCACCGGGAAGCGGGACAGGGAGGGAGCAGTACTTC	TRBV18	TRBJ2-7	16	-	TRBD1
CASSQDTGNTGELFF	TGTGCCAGCAGCCAAGATACAGGGAACACCGGGGAGCTGTTTTTT	TRBV4-2	TRBJ2-2	15	-	-
CASSFRYEQYF	TGTGCCAGCAGCTTTCGCTACGAGCAGTACTTC	TRBV7-9	TRBJ2-7	11	-	-
CASSSLSYEQYF	TGCGCCAGCAGCTCACTAAGCTACGAGCAGTACTTC	TRBV5-1	TRBJ2-7	12	-	-
CASGITTGAPSYEQYF	TGTGCCAGCGGAATTACGACAGGGGCCCCAAGCTACGAGCAGTACTTC	TRBV6-9	TRBJ2-7	16	-	TRBD1
CASSPALASGVPFGQYF	TGTGCCAGCAGCCCAGCCCTTGCTAGCGGGGTTCCTTTTGGGCAGTACTTC	TRBV3-1/TRBV3-2	TRBJ2-7	17	-	TRBD2
CASSRRGPELNTGELFF	TGTGCCAGCAGCCGCAGGGGACCAGAACTTAACACCGGGGAGCTGTTTTTT	TRBV27	TRBJ2-2	17	-	-
CASSETLNFVGYTF	TGTGCCAGCAGTGAAACCTTAAACTTCGTCGGCTACACCTTC	TRBV6-1	TRBJ1-2	14	-	-
CASSTGLTTNEKLFF	TGTGCCAGTAGTACAGGACTGACAACTAATGAAAAACTGTTTTTT	TRBV19	TRBJ1-4	15	-	-
CASSSGRATGELFF	TGTGCCAGCAGCAGCGGGAGGGCAACCGGGGAGCTGTTTTTT	TRBV5-5	TRBJ2-2	14	-	TRBD2
CATSDRQSSSYNEQFF	TGTGCCACCAGTGACCGACAGTCCTCCTCCTACAATGAGCAGTTCTTC	TRBV24-1	TRBJ2-1	16	-	-
CASSPRRTSNQPQHF	TGCGCCAGCAGCCCGCGGAGGACTAGCAATCAGCCCCAGCATTTT	TRBV4-1	TRBJ1-5	15	-	-
CASSLGGVETQYF	TGTGCCAGCAGTTTGGGGGGGGTAGAGACCCAGTACTTC	TRBV27	TRBJ2-5	13	-	TRBD2
CAWRRGQLSSYEQYF	TGTGCCTGGAGGAGAGGGCAGCTCAGCTCCTACGAGCAGTACTTC	TRBV30	TRBJ2-7	15	-	-
CASSQVYQETQYF	TGTGCCAGCAGCCAAGTATACCAAGAGACCCAGTACTTC	TRBV3-1/TRBV3-2	TRBJ2-5	13	once	-
CATSDFEEGYTF	TGTGCCACCAGTGATTTTGAGGAGGGCTACACCTTC	TRBV24-1	TRBJ1-2	12	-	-
CASSLSGLTGGEQFF	TGTGCCAGTAGTCTCTCGGGACTTACGGGCGGGGAGCAGTTCTTC	TRBV19	TRBJ2-1	15	-	-
CASNIAGYSYNEQFF	TGTGCCAGCAACATAGCGGGATACAGCTACAATGAGCAGTTCTTC	TRBV6-5	TRBJ2-1	15	-	TRBD2
CASSLGEDSSGANVLTF	TGTGCCAGCAGCCTCGGGGAGGATAGCTCTGGGGCCAACGTCCTGACTTTC	TRBV4-2	TRBJ2-6	17	-	-
CASSFTSGSYNEQFF	TGTGCCAGCAGCTTTACTAGCGGCTCCTACAATGAGCAGTTCTTC	TRBV7-2	TRBJ2-1	15	-	TRBD2
CASSLGVVGGSGANVLTF	TGTGCCAGCAGCTTAGGCGTCGTGGGGGGTTCTGGGGCCAACGTCCTGACTTTC	TRBV7-8	TRBJ2-6	18	-	-
CASIPPGGLGNTIYF	TGTGCCAGCATCCCCCCCGGGGGGCTTGGAAACACCATATATTTT	TRBV7-9	TRBJ1-3	15	-	-
CASRLQETQYF	TGTGCCTCCAGACTTCAAGAGACCCAGTACTTC	TRBV11-3	TRBJ2-5	11	-	-
CASKGGNLSPLHF	TGTGCCAGTAAGGGAGGGAACCTCTCACCCCTCCACTTT	TRBV19	TRBJ1-6	13	few	-
CASSGTGASSGANVLTF	TGTGCCAGCAGTGGAACAGGGGCCTCCTCTGGGGCCAACGTCCTGACTTTC	TRBV2	TRBJ2-6	17	once	TRBD1
CASRLSSYNSPLHF	TGTGCCAGCAGGCTGAGCTCCTATAATTCACCCCTCCACTTT	TRBV2	TRBJ1-6	14	few	-